One sample yielded the 21 T cell receptor beta chains listed below, sequenced in a study of blood T cell repertoires in COVID-19. Here immunoSEQ multiplex PCR was the method, and the copy in TCRdb shows in-frame clones only, minus some. The table lists fewer than 250,000 clones, approximately 79% of them singletons, with around 11% in the top ten. What was sequenced was peripheral blood. These receptors were obtained from a woman in her 50s with acute or convalescent COVID-19.

The chain combines TRBV7-2 with TRBJ2-3, with 12 bases fitting TRBD2. Germline V gene sequence: CDR1 SGHTA, CDR2 FQGNSA. With V trimmed by 5 bases and J by 4 bases, 10 bases remained unmatched. CDR3 length: 17 residues. In DNA, the CDR3 is TGTGCCAGCAGCGGATCTAGCGGGAGGGCCAGCGCAGATACGCAGTATTTT. It codes for CASSGSSGRASADTQYF.

This clone was detected only once. The rearrangement uses TRBV4-2 and TRBJ2-4; the D gene is possibly TRBD1 (5 bases). The germline gives CDR1 LGHNA, CDR2 YNFKEQ. The V end was cut by 3 bases, the J end by 5 bases, with 11 bases between. The CDR3 covers 14 residues. The chain's CDR3 is CASSQRTIENIQYF. CDR3 DNA: TGTGCCAGCAGCCAGAGGACAATAGAAAACATTCAGTACTTC.

This sequence joins TRBV28 and TRBJ1-2; weak D call: TRBD1 (5 bases). Germline V lookup: CDR1 MDHEN, CDR2 SYDVKM. The CDR3 runs 12 residues. Trimming took off 8 bases at V and 0 bases at J, with 7 bases between the two ends. The CDR3, as DNA: TGTGCCAGCGGACAACCTAACTATGGCTACACCTTC. Translating it yields CASGQPNYGYTF.

V and J are TRBV5-4 and TRBJ2-2, with 7 bases matching TRBD2. Germline-derived CDR1 and CDR2 are SGHNT and YYREEE (reference sequence). V gave up 6 bases and J gave up 2 bases; unmatched junction bases: 13. This CDR3 is 17 amino acids long. CDR3 sequence: CASTGWGGTLNTGELFF. CDR3 coding DNA: TGTGCCAGCACGGGTTGGGGGGGGACCCTAAACACCGGGGAGCTGTTTTTT. The whole variable domain, filled in from reference TRBV5-4 and TRBJ2-2, reads ETGVTQSPTHLIKTRGQQVTLRCSSQSGHNTVSWYQQALGQGPQFIFQYYREEENGRGNFPPRFSGLQFPNYSSELNVNALELDDSALYLCASTGWGGTLNTGELFFGEGSRLTVL.

V is TRBV2 and J is TRBJ2-4; TRBD2 aligns across 15 bases. The CDR3 totals 15 residues. Losses at the gene ends were 6 bases for V and 12 bases for J; bases not matched to a gene: 9. The germline gives CDR1 SNHLY, CDR2 FYNNEI. CDR3 sequence (DNA): TGTGCCAGCAGCCGGACTAGCGGGGGGGCCGACGGTCAGTACTTC. Protein product: CASSRTSGGADGQYF. The full variable domain, with the rest looked up from reference TRBV2 and TRBJ2-4, is EPEVTQTPSHQVTQMGQEVILRCVPISNHLYFYWYRQILGQKVEFLVSFYNNEISEKSEIFDDQFSVERPDGSNFTLKIRSTKLEDSAMYFCASSRTSGGADGQYFGAGTRLSVL.

V and J are TRBV5-6 and TRBJ2-7; 9 bases line up with TRBD1. Trimming cost V 7 bases and J 3 bases; bases outside gene matches: 2. The germline gives CDR1 SGHDT, CDR2 YYEEEE. The CDR3 has 12 amino acids. The CDR3 coding sequence is TGTGCCAGCGGGGGACAGGGCTACGAGCAGTACTTC. Encoded protein: CASGGQGYEQYF.

The rearrangement uses TRBV5-1 and TRBJ2-4; 11 bases line up with TRBD1. The germline gives CDR1 SGHRS, CDR2 YFSETQ. J gave up 0 bases and V 4 bases, and 3 bases lay outside the gene matches. The CDR3 runs to 16 residues. The CDR3 is CASSLGQGVAKNIQYF. DNA of the CDR3: TGCGCCAGCAGCCTGGGACAGGGGGTAGCCAAAAACATTCAGTACTTC.

V is TRBV7-8 and J is TRBJ2-7, with 8 bases lining up with TRBD1. Germline trimming cut 5 bases from V and 3 bases from J; bases unmatched to any gene: 12. Germline loops: CDR1 SGHVS, CDR2 FQNEAQ. The CDR3 consists of 16 residues. The CDR3 coding sequence is TGTGCCAGCAGCCCGGACAGGGTCAGACTTAGCTACGAGCAGTACTTC. Translating gives CASSPDRVRLSYEQYF. Filled out from reference TRBV7-8 and TRBJ2-7, the complete variable domain reads GAGVSQSPRYKVAKRGQDVALRCDPISGHVSLFWYQQALGQGPEFLTYFQNEAQLDKSGLPSDRFFAERPEGSVSTLKIQRTQQEDSAVYLCASSPDRVRLSYEQYFGPGTRLTVT.

This chain connects TRBV7-6 to TRBJ2-1, with D possibly matching TRBD1 (5 bases). Germline values: CDR1 SGHVS, CDR2 FNYEAQ. With 2 bases removed from V and 0 bases from J, the gap between germline ends came to 17 bases. CDR3 length: 18 residues. CDR3 DNA: TGTGCCAGCAGCTTACAGGGTAGGGGCAGGTCCTCCTACAATGAGCAGTTCTTC. Translated, it gives CASSLQGRGRSSYNEQFF.

J is TRBJ2-7 and V is TRBV18; possible D gene TRBD1, 5 bases. Germline lookup yields CDR1 KGHSH and CDR2 LQKENI. V was cut by 2 bases and J by 2 bases, with 22 bases left in between. CDR3 size: 18 residues. Here the CDR3 reads CASSPTLVRQGATYEQYF. The CDR3 nucleotides read TGTGCCAGCTCACCAACGCTGGTAAGGCAGGGTGCGACCTACGAGCAGTACTTC. Variable domain in full (rest from reference TRBV18 and TRBJ2-7): NAGVMQNPRHLVRRRGQEARLRCSPMKGHSHVYWYRQLPEEGLKFMVYLQKENIIDESGMPKERFSAEFPKEGPSILRIQQVVRGDSAAYFCASSPTLVRQGATYEQYFGPGTRLTVT.

This clone was recorded only once. An end of the junction differs from the germline gene, which may be a read error. This chain connects TRBV15 to TRBJ1-2; D perhaps matches TRBD1 (5 bases). Germline V gene lookup returns CDR1 LNHNV and CDR2 YYDKDF (reference sequence). There are 14 residues in the CDR3. CDR3 in DNA: TGTGCCTCCAGTCCTGGGAGGGGTAACTATGGCTACACCTTC. Translated: CASSPGRGNYGYTF.

The chain employs TRBV30 and TRBJ1-5; 7 bases agree with TRBD1. Unmatched junction bases numbered 2, after V lost 0 bases and J lost 6 bases. This CDR3 has 13 residues. The germline V gene encodes CDR1 GTSNPN and CDR2 SVGIG (reference sequence). The chain's CDR3 is CAWSVDRAQPQHF. The CDR3 DNA reads as TGTGCCTGGAGTGTCGACAGGGCTCAGCCCCAGCATTTT.

The V and J genes are TRBV19 and TRBJ2-1; 7 bases map to TRBD1. This CDR3 is 16 amino acids long. The trim removed 4 bases at V and 8 bases at J, leaving 14 bases unmatched. In germline, CDR1 is LNHDA, CDR2 SQIVND (reference sequence). CDR3 sequence (DNA): TGTGCCAGTAGTACACCGAGGACAGGTGGACGGTATGAGCAGTTCTTC. Translated, it gives CASSTPRTGGRYEQFF. Looking up the rest from reference TRBV19 and TRBJ2-1 gives the full variable domain: DGGITQSPKYLFRKEGQNVTLSCEQNLNHDAMYWYRQDPGQGLRLIYYSQIVNDFQKGDIAEGYSVSREKKESFPLTVTSAQKNPTAFYLCASSTPRTGGRYEQFFGPGTRLTVL.

The V gene is TRBV6-5, the J gene TRBJ1-2; 8 bases agree with TRBD1. The V gene end was trimmed by 2 bases and the J gene end by 6 bases; junction bases not matched to a gene: 8. This CDR3 comprises 15 residues. CDR1 is MNHEY and CDR2 is SVGAGI in the germline V gene. The CDR3 region is CASSYGPGGTNGYTF. The CDR3 DNA reads as TGTGCCAGCAGTTACGGGCCAGGGGGCACCAATGGCTACACCTTC.

The chain has TRBV3-1 (or the pseudogene TRBV3-2) and TRBJ1-1; D is ambiguous. Trimming removed 4 bases at V and 0 bases at J, with 6 bases between. In germline, CDR1 is LGHDT, CDR2 YNNKEL (reference sequence). This CDR3 has 13 amino acids. The CDR3 sequence: CASSPTVNTEAFF. CDR3 bases: TGTGCCAGCAGCCCCACAGTGAACACTGAAGCTTTCTTT.

The chain joins TRBV10-3 to TRBJ2-1, with D possibly matching TRBD1 (6 bases). CDR3 length equals 13 residues. Trimming left V 8 bases short and J 5 bases short, with 13 bases between. Per the germline V gene, CDR1 is ENHRY and CDR2 is SYGVKD. The CDR3 nucleotides read TGTGCCATCGAAACAGGGCAGGACAATGAGCAGTTCTTC. Amino acid sequence: CAIETGQDNEQFF.

V is TRBV4-1 and J is TRBJ2-1, with 9 bases fitting TRBD2. The CDR3 is 16 residues long. Trimming cost V 0 bases and J 5 bases; bases outside gene matches: 5. Germline-derived CDR1 and CDR2 are MGHRA and YSYEKL. The CDR3 sequence is CASSQDMAGGNNEQFF. DNA for the CDR3: TGCGCCAGCAGCCAAGATATGGCGGGGGGGAACAATGAGCAGTTCTTC.

The chain has TRBV9 and TRBJ2-2; no clear D gene. Trimming shortened V by 5 bases and J by 7 bases, and 15 bases separated the two germline ends. The CDR3 covers 14 residues. The germline V gene encodes CDR1 SGDLS and CDR2 YYNGEE. CDR3 protein: CASRIAAEHGELFF. CDR3 nucleotides: TGTGCCAGCAGAATAGCAGCTGAACACGGGGAGCTGTTTTTT.

This clone was observed a few times. This chain connects TRBV14 to TRBJ2-6; D is unresolved. V was pared by 1 base and J by 0 bases, with 7 bases between. Germline CDR1 is SGHDN and CDR2 is FVKESK. The CDR3 runs to 16 residues. CDR3 sequence reads: CASSQGGFSGANVLTF. CDR3 in DNA: TGTGCCAGCAGCCAAGGAGGCTTCTCTGGGGCCAACGTCCTGACTTTC.

The chain combines TRBV7-2 with TRBJ2-3; 9 nucleotides line up with TRBD2. V lost 4 bases, J lost 3 bases, and 5 bases stayed unmatched. This CDR3 region has 15 residues. Germline assignment: CDR1 SGHTA and CDR2 FQGNSA. Written as DNA, the CDR3 is TGTGCCAGCAGCTCACGTAGCGGGAGTACAGATACGCAGTATTTT. Protein sequence: CASSSRSGSTDTQYF.

V gene TRBV5-5 combines with J gene TRBJ2-7, with a possible D match to TRBD2 (5 bases). The V and J ends lost 4 bases and 2 bases respectively, with 10 bases between them. Per the germline V gene, CDR1 is SGHKS and CDR2 is YYEKEE (reference sequence). The CDR3 sequence is 13 residues long. DNA for the CDR3: TGTGCCAGCAGCCTGGGGAGTCCCTACGAGCAGTACTTC. Amino acid sequence: CASSLGSPYEQYF.